This T cell receptor (beta chain) was profiled in a study of tissue T cells after allogeneic stem cell transplantation. Germline CDR1 and CDR2: KGHPV and FQNQEV (reference sequence). V lost 3 bases and J 0 bases, leaving 12 bases between the germline ends. The CDR3 extends over 15 amino acids. Generated by immunoSEQ multiplex PCR, the TCRdb table keeps only in-frame clones and is missing some. Of thousands of clones listed, roughly 44% are singletons. Time point reported: mouse harvest day 7 after allogeneic transplant. Each mouse received 10^7 T-cell-depleted marrow cells plus 10^6 splenic CD5+ T cells by tail vein. This clone is labeled as medium-sized. These gene names are mouse names. The read falls 1 residue short of the CDR3 end, and the missing part is taken from the germline J gene.

V and J are TRBV26 and TRBJ2-7; D ambiguous. The TCR was taken from a female BALB/c mouse given C57BL/6 T cells with graft-versus-host disease after an allogeneic hematopoietic cell transplant. Input material: skin. CDR3 bases read: TGTGCCAGCAGTCTCCAGGAGAGGAGCTCCTATGAACAGTAC. This translates into CASSLQERSSYEQY. The whole CDR3 sequence reads CASSLQERSSYEQYF.